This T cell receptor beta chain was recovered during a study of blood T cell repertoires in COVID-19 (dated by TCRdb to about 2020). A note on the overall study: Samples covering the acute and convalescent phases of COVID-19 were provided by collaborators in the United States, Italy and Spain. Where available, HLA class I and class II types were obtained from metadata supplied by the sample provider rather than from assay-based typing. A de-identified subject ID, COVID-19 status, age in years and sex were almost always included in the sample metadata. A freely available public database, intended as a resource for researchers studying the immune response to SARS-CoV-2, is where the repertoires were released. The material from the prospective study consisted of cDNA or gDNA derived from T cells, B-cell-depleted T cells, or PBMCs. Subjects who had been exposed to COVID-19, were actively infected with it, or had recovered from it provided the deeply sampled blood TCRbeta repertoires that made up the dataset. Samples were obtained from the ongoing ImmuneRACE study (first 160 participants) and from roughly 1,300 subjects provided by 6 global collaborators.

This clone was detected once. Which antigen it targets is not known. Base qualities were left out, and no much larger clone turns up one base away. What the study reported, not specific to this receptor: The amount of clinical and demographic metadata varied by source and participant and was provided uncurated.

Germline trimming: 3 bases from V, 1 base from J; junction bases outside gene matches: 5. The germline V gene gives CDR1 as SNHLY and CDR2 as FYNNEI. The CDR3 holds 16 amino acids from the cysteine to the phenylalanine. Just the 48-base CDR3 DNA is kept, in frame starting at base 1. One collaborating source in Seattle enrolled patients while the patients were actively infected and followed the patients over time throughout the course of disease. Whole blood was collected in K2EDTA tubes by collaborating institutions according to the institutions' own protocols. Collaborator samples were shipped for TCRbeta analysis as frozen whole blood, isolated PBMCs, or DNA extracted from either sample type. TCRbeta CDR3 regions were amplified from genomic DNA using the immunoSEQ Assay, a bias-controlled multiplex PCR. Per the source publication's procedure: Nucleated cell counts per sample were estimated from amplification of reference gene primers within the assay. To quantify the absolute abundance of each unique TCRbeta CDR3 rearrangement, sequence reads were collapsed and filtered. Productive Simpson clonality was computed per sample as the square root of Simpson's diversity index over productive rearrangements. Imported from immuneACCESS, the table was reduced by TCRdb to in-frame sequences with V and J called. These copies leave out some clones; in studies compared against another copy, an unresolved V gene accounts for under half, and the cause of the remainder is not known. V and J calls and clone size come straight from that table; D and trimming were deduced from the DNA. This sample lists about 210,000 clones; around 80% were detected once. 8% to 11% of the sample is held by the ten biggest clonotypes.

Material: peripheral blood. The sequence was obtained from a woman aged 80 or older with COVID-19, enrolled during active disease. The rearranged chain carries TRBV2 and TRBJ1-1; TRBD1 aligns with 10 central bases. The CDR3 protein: CASSDRRDRGNTEAFF. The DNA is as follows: TGTGCCAGCAGTGACCGGCGGGACAGGGGGAACACTGAAGCTTTCTTT.